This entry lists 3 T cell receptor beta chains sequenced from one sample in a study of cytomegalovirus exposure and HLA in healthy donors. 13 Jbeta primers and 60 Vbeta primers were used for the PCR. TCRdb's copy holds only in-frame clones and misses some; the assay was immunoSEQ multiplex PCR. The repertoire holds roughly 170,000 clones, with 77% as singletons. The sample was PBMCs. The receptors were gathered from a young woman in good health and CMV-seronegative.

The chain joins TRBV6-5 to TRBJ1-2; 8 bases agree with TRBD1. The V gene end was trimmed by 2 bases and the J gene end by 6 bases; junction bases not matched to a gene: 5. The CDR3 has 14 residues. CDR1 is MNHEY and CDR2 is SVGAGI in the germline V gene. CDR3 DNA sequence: TGTGCCAGCAGTTACGCAGGGGGCGCGGATGGCTACACCTTC. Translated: CASSYAGGADGYTF.

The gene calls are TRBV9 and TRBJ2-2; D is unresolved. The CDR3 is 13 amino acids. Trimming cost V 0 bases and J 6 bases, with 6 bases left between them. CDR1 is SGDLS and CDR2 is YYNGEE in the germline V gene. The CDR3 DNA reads TGTGCCAGCAGCGTAGACGGGTCCGGGGAGCTGTTTTTT. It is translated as CASSVDGSGELFF.

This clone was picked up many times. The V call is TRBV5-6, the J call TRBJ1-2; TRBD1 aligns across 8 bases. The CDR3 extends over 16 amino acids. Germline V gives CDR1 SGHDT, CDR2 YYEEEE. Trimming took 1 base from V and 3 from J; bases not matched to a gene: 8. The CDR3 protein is CASSLLDRVEDYGYTF. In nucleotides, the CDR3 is TGTGCCAGCAGCTTGCTGGACAGGGTCGAAGACTATGGCTACACCTTC. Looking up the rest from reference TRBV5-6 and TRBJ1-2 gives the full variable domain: DAGVTQSPTHLIKTRGQQVTLRCSPKSGHDTVSWYQQALGQGPQFIFQYYEEEERQRGNFPDRFSGHQFPNYSSELNVNALLLGDSALYLCASSLLDRVEDYGYTFGSGTRLTVV.